Presented here are 14 T cell receptor beta chains from one specimen sequenced in a study of identical twins' blood T cells. A single record per CDR3 protein comes from TCRdb applying MiXCR to the 5' RACE reads. The sample lists around 380,000 distinct CDR3 sequences; more than 25% were seen once. Specimen: PBMCs. Every receptor here comes from a woman between 18 and 50 years old in good health.

As concerns this clonotype: Its ends do not fully match the called genes, so a read error is possible. The chain uses TRBV5-1 and TRBJ1-1; 8 bases are a match to TRBD1. CDR1 SGHRS and CDR2 YFSETQ come from the germline V gene. The CDR3 has 14 amino acids. The CDR3 loop is CASSQTGDYTEAFF. The CDR3, as DNA: TGCGCCAGCAGCCAGACAGGGGACTACACTGAGGCTTTCTTT.

Remarks on this clonotype: A read error may account for a junction end that differs from germline. This chain links TRBV19 with TRBJ1-1; weak D call: TRBD1 (5 bases). The germline V gene has CDR1 LNHDA and CDR2 SQIVND (reference sequence). The CDR3 consists of 14 residues. In DNA, the CDR3 is TGTGCCATTAGTTCCTGGAGGACACAGGCAAATGCTTTCTTT. It yields the protein CAISSWRTQANAFF.

The rearrangement uses TRBV4-1 and TRBJ1-2; D remains ambiguous. V was pared by 0 bases and J by 5 bases, with 13 bases between. Germline CDR1 MGHRA, CDR2 YSYEKL. This CDR3 region has 15 residues. CDR3: CASSQEYIAAYGYTF. The CDR3 DNA reads as TGCGCCAGCAGCCAAGAGTACATTGCGGCTTATGGCTACACCTTC.

This clonotype occurred a few times. The chain uses TRBV20-1 and TRBJ2-3; maybe TRBD1 (6 bases). CDR1 is DFQATT and CDR2 is SNEGSKA in the germline V gene (reference sequence). V lost 3 bases to trimming and J lost 5 bases, with 15 bases between them. The CDR3 loop spans 14 amino acids. CDR3 DNA: TGCAGTGCTAGGTACTCGATGGGACAAGATACGCAGTATTTT. Translated: CSARYSMGQDTQYF.

For this clonotype: Given a much more abundant clone one base away, this may be a read error. The rearrangement links TRBV20-1 to TRBJ1-4; no reliable D call. The V and J ends lost 3 bases and 10 bases respectively, with 18 bases between them. Germline V gene lookup returns CDR1 DFQATT and CDR2 SNEGSKA (reference sequence). The CDR3 contains 14 residues. CDR3 sequence: CSASPDPPQRKLFF. CDR3 nucleotide sequence: TGCAGTGCTAGCCCGGACCCTCCCCAAAGAAAACTGTTTTTT.

Here the CDR3 reads CASSYELTRQVALHF. The CDR3 bases are TGTGCCAGCAGCTACGAACTTACACGACAGGTAGCCCTCCACTTT. J is TRBJ1-6 and V is TRBV7-8, with a weak D call TRBD1 (6 bases). Germline V lookup: CDR1 SGHVS, CDR2 FQNEAQ. With 4 bases removed from V and 14 bases from J, the gap between germline ends came to 21 bases. CDR3 length: 15 residues. Based on the CDR3 plus reference TRBV7-8 and TRBJ1-6, the full variable domain is GAGVSQSPRYKVAKRGQDVALRCDPISGHVSLFWYQQALGQGPEFLTYFQNEAQLDKSGLPSDRFFAERPEGSVSTLKIQRTQQEDSAVYLCASSYELTRQVALHFGNGTRLTVT.

This clonotype was counted at least ten times. The chain links TRBV20-1 to TRBJ1-5; D is possibly TRBD1 (6 bases). The V gene lost 4 bases and the J gene lost 2 bases, with 9 bases spanning the gap. The CDR3 has 13 residues. Germline V CDR1 and CDR2: DFQATT, SNEGSKA (reference sequence). The CDR3 loop is CSAIRQGNQPQHF. CDR3 bases: TGCAGTGCTATAAGACAGGGCAATCAGCCCCAGCATTTT.

The sample holds a few counts of this clonotype. This chain links TRBV14 with TRBJ1-2; D call uncertain. V gave up 10 bases and J gave up 7 bases, with 22 bases separating them. CDR3 length: 14 amino acids. The V gene's germline CDR1 is SGHDN and CDR2 FVKESK. In DNA form, the CDR3 reads TGTGCCATCAGTCCCATGATGTCCAGATTTGGCTACACCTTC. Protein: CAISPMMSRFGYTF.

V gene TRBV10-3 combines with J gene TRBJ1-2, with 7 bases fitting TRBD1. Germline assignment: CDR1 ENHRY and CDR2 SYGVKD. The V gene end was trimmed by 8 bases and the J gene end by 6 bases; junction bases not matched to a gene: 6. This CDR3 spans 12 amino acids. CDR3 loop: CAIALGQHGYTF. Written as DNA, the CDR3 is TGTGCCATCGCCCTGGGACAGCATGGCTACACCTTC.

This clonotype has just a few counts. The J gene is TRBJ2-7, the V gene TRBV3-1; TRBD1 matches 8 bases. The V and J ends lost 2 bases and 9 bases, in that order; junction bases with no gene match: 3. This CDR3 is built from 12 residues. Germline-derived CDR1 and CDR2 are LGHDT and YNNKEL (reference sequence). The CDR3 DNA sequence: TGTGCCAGCAGCCAATTAGACAGGGGGCAGTACTTC. This gives the protein CASSQLDRGQYF.

The chain combines TRBV4-2 with TRBJ1-1, with D unresolved. Germline V gene data show CDR1 as LGHNA and CDR2 as YNFKEQ. The V end was cut by 0 bases, the J end by 11 bases, with 13 bases between. This CDR3 has 13 residues. The CDR3 nucleotides read TGTGCCAGCAGCCAAGATTTGGGGTTTGGGGCTTTCTTT. As protein: CASSQDLGFGAFF.

The V call is TRBV28, the J call TRBJ1-2; 9 bases match TRBD1. Germline assignment: CDR1 MDHEN and CDR2 SYDVKM. There are 19 residues in the CDR3. The J segment lost 3 bases and the V segment lost 3 bases, leaving 17 bases of the junction unmatched. DNA of the CDR3: TGTGCCAGCAGTTTCCTCCTCTTCGTGGGGACAGGGAAATACTATGGCTACACCTTC. It translates to CASSFLLFVGTGKYYGYTF.

This clonotype was detected only a few times. The V call is TRBV27, the J call TRBJ1-5; no firm D call. CDR1 and CDR2 (germline): MNHEY, SMNVEV (reference sequence). V shed 5 bases and J shed 3 bases, with 11 bases lying between them. The CDR3 is 14 amino acids. The CDR3 DNA sequence: TGTGCCAGCAGTGGCTTAGGAGTCAATCAGCCCCAGCATTTT. Encoded protein: CASSGLGVNQPQHF.

J is TRBJ1-2 and V is TRBV2, with a tentative D call TRBD1 (5 bases). The CDR3 has 13 residues. V dropped 10 bases and J dropped 8 bases, with 20 bases sitting between them. The germline V gene has CDR1 SNHLY and CDR2 FYNNEI. Here the CDR3 DNA reads TGTGCCACCTGCTGGGACTCCTCCATGGGCTACACCTTC. This codes for CATCWDSSMGYTF.